This T cell receptor beta chain was captured by sequencing in a study of CD8+ T cells in alopecia areata. Study-level information: Treated patients swallowed 5 to 10 mg of oral tofacitinib twice daily.

The treatment is: oral pan-JAK inhibitor, 5-10 mg twice daily. cDNA prepared by RNA extraction and subsequent reverse transcription served as the template for sequencing. Using immunoSEQ multiplex PCR, the repertoire was profiled, and TCRdb retains in-frame clones only, with some absent. The profile covers over 100,000 clones, with 53% appearing a single time and 0.45% to 0.5% taken by the ten largest. The ends were cut back, 5 bases at V and 8 bases at J, with 6 bases in the middle. CDR1 is MNHEY and CDR2 is SVGAGI in the germline V gene. This CDR3 is 10 amino acids long. The source material was CD4+ T cells sorted from blood, sampled at week 4, from a patient treated with tofacitinib. The TCR sequence derives from a human donor with alopecia areata. The chain is built from TRBV6-5 and TRBJ1-2, with D hard to call. The CDR3 region has the DNA TGTGCCAGCAGTGAAGGCGGCTACACCTTC. This codes for CASSEGGYTF.